A selection of T cell receptor beta chains follows, all from one sample in a study of cytomegalovirus exposure and HLA in healthy donors. Using immunoSEQ multiplex PCR, the repertoire was profiled, and TCRdb retains in-frame clones only, with some absent. The table includes 180,000 or so clones, roughly 82% detected once. Sequencing was performed on PBMCs. All receptors derive from a woman in her thirties in good health and CMV-seropositive. Both conserved end residues are part of each CDR3. D genes are given only for firm matches. Rows may omit the clone size; those that give it use once, few, many or a size class.

D: TRBD1
size: -
J: TRBJ2-2
V: TRBV29-1
DNA: TGCAGCGTAACAGGGGCCACCGGGGAGCTGTTTTTT
CDR3: CSVTGATGELFF

D: TRBD2
size: -
J: TRBJ2-7
V: TRBV4-1
DNA: TGCGCCAGCAGCTCTAGCGGCACCTACGAGCAGTACTTC
CDR3: CASSSSGTYEQYF

D: -
size: -
J: TRBJ2-1
V: TRBV28
DNA: TGTGCCAGCAGTCCCCCCCTAGTCCGGGTGAGCTCCTACAATGAGCAGTTCTTC
CDR3: CASSPPLVRVSSYNEQFF

D: -
size: -
J: TRBJ1-3
V: TRBV7-2
DNA: TGTGCCAGCAGCCGTTCGGGACTAGAAAACACCATATATTTT
CDR3: CASSRSGLENTIYF

D: -
size: -
J: TRBJ1-1
V: TRBV30
DNA: TGTGCCTGGAGTGTACAGCTAAGGACTGAAGCTTTCTTT
CDR3: CAWSVQLRTEAFF

D: -
size: few
J: TRBJ1-4
V: TRBV30
DNA: TGTGCCTGGAGTGTGGGAGGTAAACTGTTTTTT
CDR3: CAWSVGGKLFF

D: TRBD1
size: -
J: TRBJ1-3
V: TRBV5-1
DNA: TGCGCCAGCAGCTTTGCCACAGGGGGCACCATATATTTT
CDR3: CASSFATGGTIYF

D: TRBD1
size: -
J: TRBJ2-6
V: TRBV15
DNA: TGTGCCACCAGCAGGGACAGGTCGGGGGCCAACGTCCTGACTTTC
CDR3: CATSRDRSGANVLTF

D: -
size: -
J: TRBJ2-1
V: TRBV29-1
DNA: TGCAGCGTTTCACGAGGACTGGCACTCTCGGACAATGAGCAGTTCTTC
CDR3: CSVSRGLALSDNEQFF

D: TRBD2
size: -
J: TRBJ2-4
V: TRBV5-4
DNA: TGTGCCAGCAGGGAGGGGCGGGAGGAAGAAAACATTCAGTACTTC
CDR3: CASREGREEENIQYF

D: TRBD2
size: -
J: TRBJ2-7
V: TRBV4-1
DNA: TGCGCCAGCAGTCAAGCGGGAGGCTCATCATACTACGAGCAGTACTTC
CDR3: CASSQAGGSSYYEQYF

D: TRBD1
size: once
J: TRBJ2-1
V: TRBV28
DNA: TGTGCCAGCCGGCCGAGGGACAGGGGGCCCAATGAGCAGTTCTTC
CDR3: CASRPRDRGPNEQFF

D: -
size: -
J: TRBJ1-4
V: TRBV5-1
DNA: TGCGCCAGCAGCTTGGACCCCGGAGGAGCAACTAATGAAAAACTGTTTTTT
CDR3: CASSLDPGGATNEKLFF

D: -
size: -
J: TRBJ1-1
V: TRBV30
DNA: TGTGCCTGGAGTGTAAGCGGGACAGAAGCTTTCTTT
CDR3: CAWSVSGTEAFF

D: -
size: -
J: TRBJ2-7
V: TRBV5-6
DNA: TGTGCCAGCAGCTTGGATGGCATTGTTAGCCACGAGCAGTACTTC
CDR3: CASSLDGIVSHEQYF

D: -
size: -
J: TRBJ2-5
V: TRBV28
DNA: TGTGCCAGCAGCCCCTTGGGGGCCCGTGGAGAGACCCAGTACTTC
CDR3: CASSPLGARGETQYF

D: -
size: -
J: TRBJ2-1
V: TRBV1
DNA: TGCACCAGCAGCCAAGAGACTCCCGGGGGTGAGCAGTTCTTC
CDR3: CTSSQETPGGEQFF

D: -
size: -
J: TRBJ1-1
V: TRBV11-1
DNA: TGTGCCAGCAGCTTAGGACAGATCACCACTGAAGCTTTCTTT
CDR3: CASSLGQITTEAFF

D: -
size: -
J: TRBJ2-1
V: TRBV29-1
DNA: TGCAGCGTTGATCATCGTGGAGGGAGGGAGCAGTTCTTC
CDR3: CSVDHRGGREQFF

D: TRBD1
size: -
J: TRBJ2-5
V: TRBV5-4
DNA: TGTGCCAGCAGCTTATACCAGGGGGTGCAGGAGACCCAGTACTTC
CDR3: CASSLYQGVQETQYF

D: -
size: once
J: TRBJ2-7
V: TRBV6-5
DNA: TGTGCCAGCAGCCGCGGACAGTCCGAGCAGTACTTC
CDR3: CASSRGQSEQYF

D: -
size: -
J: TRBJ2-1
V: TRBV27
DNA: TGTGCCAGCAGTTTATCCGGGGGGCTCAACAATGAGCAGTTCTTC
CDR3: CASSLSGGLNNEQFF

D: -
size: -
J: TRBJ1-5
V: TRBV11-2
DNA: TGTGCCAGCAGCTCCGGGAGCCTAGGCAATCAGCCCCAGCATTTT
CDR3: CASSSGSLGNQPQHF

D: -
size: few
J: TRBJ1-5
V: TRBV11-2
DNA: TGTGCCAGCAGCTTAGGCGGGGGTAGCAATCAGCCCCAGCATTTT
CDR3: CASSLGGGSNQPQHF

D: TRBD2
size: -
J: TRBJ2-3
V: TRBV5-6
DNA: TGTGCCAGCAGTCCACTGGGACTAGTGACAGATACGCAGTATTTT
CDR3: CASSPLGLVTDTQYF

D: -
size: -
J: TRBJ2-1
V: TRBV6-5
DNA: TGTGCCAGCCGAGGGAGCTCCTACAATGAGCAGTTCTTC
CDR3: CASRGSSYNEQFF

D: -
size: -
J: TRBJ2-3
V: TRBV2
DNA: TGTGCCAGCAGTGAATTTCCTCCGACAGATACGCAGTATTTT
CDR3: CASSEFPPTDTQYF

D: TRBD1
size: -
J: TRBJ2-1
V: TRBV19
DNA: TGTGCCAGTAGTAAGCGACCGACAGGGGGGCCGAATGAGCAGTTCTTC
CDR3: CASSKRPTGGPNEQFF

D: TRBD1
size: many
J: TRBJ2-7
V: TRBV18
DNA: TGTGCCAGCTCACCCCCGGGACAGGTCTCCCTTCACTCCTACGAGCAGTACTTC
CDR3: CASSPPGQVSLHSYEQYF

D: -
size: -
J: TRBJ1-3
V: TRBV28
DNA: TGTGCCAGCACCACAGACTCTGGAAACACCATATATTTT
CDR3: CASTTDSGNTIYF

D: TRBD1
size: -
J: TRBJ2-7
V: TRBV5-1
DNA: TGCGCCAGCAGCTTGACGGACAGGGACGGGTCCTACGAGCAGTACTTC
CDR3: CASSLTDRDGSYEQYF

D: TRBD2
size: -
J: TRBJ2-2
V: TRBV4-1
DNA: TGCGCCAGCAGCCACCTACTAGCGGGAGGGGGCGGGGAGCTGTTTTTT
CDR3: CASSHLLAGGGGELFF

D: -
size: -
J: TRBJ1-2
V: TRBV5-1
DNA: TGCGCCAGCAGCTTGGAGGACGGAGGGAGCTATGGCTACACCTTC
CDR3: CASSLEDGGSYGYTF

D: -
size: -
J: TRBJ2-1
V: TRBV11-2
DNA: TGTGCCAGCAGCTTTATAGTCGATGAGCAGTTCTTC
CDR3: CASSFIVDEQFF

D: TRBD1
size: once
J: TRBJ1-5
V: TRBV5-1
DNA: TGCGCCAGCTCCCAGGGGACAGGAGATAGCAATCAGCCCCAGCATTTT
CDR3: CASSQGTGDSNQPQHF

D: -
size: -
J: TRBJ1-4
V: TRBV4-1
DNA: TGCGCCAGCAGCCCCCCGGAGGCTAATGAAAAACTGTTTTTT
CDR3: CASSPPEANEKLFF

D: -
size: -
J: TRBJ1-1
V: TRBV7-9
DNA: TGTGCCAGTCAGTCGGGGGGAACTGAAGCTTTCTTT
CDR3: CASQSGGTEAFF

D: TRBD2
size: -
J: TRBJ2-2
V: TRBV27
DNA: TGTGCCAGCAGTTTATGGGGACTAGCGAACACCGGGGAGCTGTTTTTT
CDR3: CASSLWGLANTGELFF

D: -
size: -
J: TRBJ2-3
V: TRBV7-2
DNA: TGTGCCAGCAGCCGAGGTGGAAGGTTCAGCACAGATACGCAGTATTTT
CDR3: CASSRGGRFSTDTQYF

D: TRBD1
size: few
J: TRBJ1-2
V: TRBV15
DNA: TGTGCCACCAGCAGAGACAGGGACAGGGAAGATGGCTACACCTTC
CDR3: CATSRDRDREDGYTF

D: -
size: many
J: TRBJ2-7
V: TRBV7-6
DNA: TGTGCCAGCAGCTCAAGGGGGGGGTTGTCGGGCGAGCAGTACTTC
CDR3: CASSSRGGLSGEQYF

D: TRBD1
size: -
J: TRBJ1-2
V: TRBV5-1
DNA: TGCGCCAGCACCCGGACAGGAGCTAACTATGGCTACACCTTC
CDR3: CASTRTGANYGYTF

D: -
size: -
J: TRBJ1-5
V: TRBV11-2
DNA: TGTGCCAGCAGGCATTCCGGGGAGGGCAATCAGCCCCAGCATTTT
CDR3: CASRHSGEGNQPQHF

D: -
size: -
J: TRBJ2-7
V: TRBV7-9
DNA: TGTGCCAGCAGCCCGCGGGACGGCTCCTACGAGCAGTACTTC
CDR3: CASSPRDGSYEQYF

D: -
size: few
J: TRBJ1-5
V: TRBV4-2
DNA: TGTGCCAGCAGCCAAGACTTCCAGGATCAGCCCCAGCATTTT
CDR3: CASSQDFQDQPQHF

D: -
size: -
J: TRBJ1-5
V: TRBV28
DNA: TGTGCCAGCAGTTCCCCGGGAGCTTTCCATCAGCCCCAGCATTTT
CDR3: CASSSPGAFHQPQHF

D: TRBD1
size: -
J: TRBJ1-2
V: TRBV5-6
DNA: TGTGCCAGCAGCTTGGACAGGGGGCTTTTCTATGGCTACACCTTC
CDR3: CASSLDRGLFYGYTF

D: TRBD2
size: -
J: TRBJ2-7
V: TRBV27
DNA: TGTGCCAGCAGGCCTGGACTAGCGGACTTGTACGAGCAGTACTTC
CDR3: CASRPGLADLYEQYF

D: TRBD2
size: -
J: TRBJ2-1
V: TRBV19
DNA: TGTGCCAGCAGACCGGGGGGATCGGTTATCAATGAGCAGTTCTTC
CDR3: CASRPGGSVINEQFF

D: -
size: -
J: TRBJ2-3
V: TRBV29-1
DNA: TGCAGCCTTACTAGTCAACCCGATACGCAGTATTTT
CDR3: CSLTSQPDTQYF

D: -
size: -
J: TRBJ2-7
V: TRBV14
DNA: TGTGCCAGCAGCCACGGGGGTGGCGAGCAGTACTTC
CDR3: CASSHGGGEQYF

D: -
size: -
J: TRBJ2-4
V: TRBV27
DNA: TGTGCCAGCAGTTTACAAGGGGAGGTCGACATTCAGTACTTC
CDR3: CASSLQGEVDIQYF

D: -
size: -
J: TRBJ2-5
V: TRBV5-6
DNA: TGTGCCAGCAGCCGTCAAGAGACCCAGTACTTC
CDR3: CASSRQETQYF

D: -
size: -
J: TRBJ2-7
V: TRBV27
DNA: TGTGCCAGCAGTTTAGACACAGGGCCCTACGAGCAGTACTTC
CDR3: CASSLDTGPYEQYF

D: TRBD2
size: -
J: TRBJ2-2
V: TRBV5-1
DNA: TGCGCCAGCAGTTGGACTAGCGGTAACACCGGGGAGCTGTTTTTT
CDR3: CASSWTSGNTGELFF